The clone carrying this T cell receptor (beta chain) has only a few counts. Germline V gives CDR1 SGDLS, CDR2 YYNGEE. Trimming stripped 2 bases from V and 6 bases from J, with 30 bases between. The CDR3 spans 20 residues. The data derive from a study of blood T cell repertoires in COVID-19. Study-wide background: Samples representing acute and convalescent COVID-19 were sourced from the United States, Italy and Spain. The cDNA or gDNA used as material had been derived from T cells, B-cell-depleted T cells, or PBMCs.

Original data processing: Amplification of reference gene primers was used by the study to estimate nucleated cell counts. The table came from immunoSEQ multiplex PCR; TCRdb's copy has only in-frame clones and leaves some out. From that table come the V and J calls and clone size; the DNA was used to work out D and trimming. The data hold over 150,000 clones, with approximately 80% observed a single time. This clonotype was sampled from an elderly woman with acute or convalescent COVID-19. The sequenced sample was peripheral blood. V is TRBV9 and J is TRBJ2-1; possible D gene TRBD2, 6 bases. The CDR3 DNA is TGTGCCAGCAGCGTCCTCGCAGGAGGGTCGGGCTATTCAACCGGCAATGAGCAGTTCTTC. It is translated as CASSVLAGGSGYSTGNEQFF.